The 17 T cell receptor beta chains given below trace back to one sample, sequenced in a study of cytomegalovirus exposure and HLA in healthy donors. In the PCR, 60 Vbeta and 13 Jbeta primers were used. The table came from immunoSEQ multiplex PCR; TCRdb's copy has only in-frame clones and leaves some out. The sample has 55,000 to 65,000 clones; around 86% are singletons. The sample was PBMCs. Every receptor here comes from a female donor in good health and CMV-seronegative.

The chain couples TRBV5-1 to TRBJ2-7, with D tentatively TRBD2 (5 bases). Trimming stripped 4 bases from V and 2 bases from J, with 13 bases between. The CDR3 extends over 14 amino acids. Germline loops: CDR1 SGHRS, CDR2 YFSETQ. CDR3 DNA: TGCGCCAGCAGCCGCGGGTCCGATCCCTACGAGCAGTACTTC. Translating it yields CASSRGSDPYEQYF.

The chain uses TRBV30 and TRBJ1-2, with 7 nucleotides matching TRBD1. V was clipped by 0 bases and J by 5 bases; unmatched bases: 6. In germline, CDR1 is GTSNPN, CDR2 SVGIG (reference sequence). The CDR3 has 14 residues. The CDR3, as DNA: TGTGCCTGGAGTGTGGCGCAGGGGGGATATGGCTACACCTTC. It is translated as CAWSVAQGGYGYTF.

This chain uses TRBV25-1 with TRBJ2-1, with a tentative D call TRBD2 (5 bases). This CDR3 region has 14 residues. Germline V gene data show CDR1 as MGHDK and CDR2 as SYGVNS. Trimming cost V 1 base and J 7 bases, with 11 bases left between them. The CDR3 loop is CASSEFTSMNEQFF. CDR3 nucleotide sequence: TGTGCCAGCAGTGAATTCACTAGTATGAATGAGCAGTTCTTC.

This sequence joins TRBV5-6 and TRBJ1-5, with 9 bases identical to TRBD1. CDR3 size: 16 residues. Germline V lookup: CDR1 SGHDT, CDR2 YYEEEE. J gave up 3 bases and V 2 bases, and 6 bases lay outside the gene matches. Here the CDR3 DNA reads TGTGCCAGCAGCTTAGCCGGGACAGGGACCAATCAGCCCCAGCATTTT. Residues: CASSLAGTGTNQPQHF.

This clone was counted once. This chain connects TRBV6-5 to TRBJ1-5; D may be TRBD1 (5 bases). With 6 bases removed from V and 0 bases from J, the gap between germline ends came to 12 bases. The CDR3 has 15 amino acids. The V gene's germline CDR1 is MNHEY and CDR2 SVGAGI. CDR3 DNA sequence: TGTGCCAGCAGCCCCGACAGTTATAGCAATCAGCCCCAGCATTTT. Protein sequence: CASSPDSYSNQPQHF.

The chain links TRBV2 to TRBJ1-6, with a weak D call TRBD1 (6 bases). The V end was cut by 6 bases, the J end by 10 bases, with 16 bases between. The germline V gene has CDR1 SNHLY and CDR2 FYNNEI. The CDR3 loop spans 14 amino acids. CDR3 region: CASRPQGNRSPLHF. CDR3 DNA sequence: TGTGCCAGCAGGCCTCAGGGGAACCGATCACCCCTCCACTTT.

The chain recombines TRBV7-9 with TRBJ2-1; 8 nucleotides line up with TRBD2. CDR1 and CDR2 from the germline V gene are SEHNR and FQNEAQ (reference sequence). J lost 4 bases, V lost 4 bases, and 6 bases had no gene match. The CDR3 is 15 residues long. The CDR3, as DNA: TGTGCCAGCAGCTCTCCTAGCGGGCCTTACAATGAGCAGTTCTTC. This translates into CASSSPSGPYNEQFF.

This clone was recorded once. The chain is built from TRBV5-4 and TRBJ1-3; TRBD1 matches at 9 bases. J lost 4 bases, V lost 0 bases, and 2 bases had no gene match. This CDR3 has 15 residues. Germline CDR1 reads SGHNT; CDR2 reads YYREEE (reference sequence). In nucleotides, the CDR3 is TGTGCCAGCAGCTTGGAGGGACAGGGCGGAAACACCATATATTTT. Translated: CASSLEGQGGNTIYF. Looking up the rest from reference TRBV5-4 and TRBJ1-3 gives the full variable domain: ETGVTQSPTHLIKTRGQQVTLRCSSQSGHNTVSWYQQALGQGPQFIFQYYREEENGRGNFPPRFSGLQFPNYSSELNVNALELDDSALYLCASSLEGQGGNTIYFGEGSWLTVV.

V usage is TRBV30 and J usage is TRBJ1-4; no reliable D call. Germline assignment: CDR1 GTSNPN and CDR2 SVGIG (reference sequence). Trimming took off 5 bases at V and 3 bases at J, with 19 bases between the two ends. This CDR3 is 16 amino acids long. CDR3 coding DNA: TGTGCCTGGGGACGGATGCGGGCAGGAGCTAATGAAAAACTGTTTTTT. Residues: CAWGRMRAGANEKLFF.

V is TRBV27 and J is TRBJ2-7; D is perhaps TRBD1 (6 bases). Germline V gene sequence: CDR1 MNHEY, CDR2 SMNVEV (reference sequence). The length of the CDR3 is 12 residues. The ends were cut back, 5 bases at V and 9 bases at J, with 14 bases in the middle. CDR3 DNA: TGTGCCAGCAGTAGCTTACAGGGCCGGCAGTACTTC. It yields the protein CASSSLQGRQYF.

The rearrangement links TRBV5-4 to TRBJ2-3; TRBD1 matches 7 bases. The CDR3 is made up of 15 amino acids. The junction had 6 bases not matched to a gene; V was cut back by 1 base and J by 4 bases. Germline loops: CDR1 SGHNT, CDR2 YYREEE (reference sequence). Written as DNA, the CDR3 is TGTGCCAGCAGCTTGCTGGCCAGGGGGTCAGATACGCAGTATTTT. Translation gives CASSLLARGSDTQYF.

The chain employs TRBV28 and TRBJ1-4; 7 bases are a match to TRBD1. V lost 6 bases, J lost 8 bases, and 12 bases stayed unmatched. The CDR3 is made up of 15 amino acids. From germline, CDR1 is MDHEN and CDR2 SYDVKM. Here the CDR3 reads CASSELTGSREKLFF. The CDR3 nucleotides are TGTGCCAGCAGCGAACTGACAGGGAGCCGCGAAAAACTGTTTTTT.

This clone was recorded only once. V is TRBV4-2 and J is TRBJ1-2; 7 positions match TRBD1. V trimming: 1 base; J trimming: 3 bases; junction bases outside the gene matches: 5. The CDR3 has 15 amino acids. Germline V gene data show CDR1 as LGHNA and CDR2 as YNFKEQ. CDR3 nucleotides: TGTGCCAGCAGCCAAGTTAGTACAGGGGACTATGGCTACACCTTC. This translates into CASSQVSTGDYGYTF.

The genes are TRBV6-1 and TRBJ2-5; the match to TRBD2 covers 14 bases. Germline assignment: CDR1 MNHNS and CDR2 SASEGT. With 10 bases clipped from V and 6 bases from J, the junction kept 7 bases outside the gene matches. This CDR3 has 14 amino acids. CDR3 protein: CANRLAGGAQTQYF. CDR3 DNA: TGTGCCAACAGACTAGCGGGAGGGGCACAGACCCAGTACTTC.

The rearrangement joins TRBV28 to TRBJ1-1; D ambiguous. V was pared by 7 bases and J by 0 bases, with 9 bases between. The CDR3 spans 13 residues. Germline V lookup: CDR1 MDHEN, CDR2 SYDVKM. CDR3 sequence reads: CASTDTLNTEAFF. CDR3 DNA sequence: TGTGCCAGCACAGACACGCTGAACACTGAAGCTTTCTTT. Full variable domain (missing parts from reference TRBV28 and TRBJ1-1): DVKVTQSSRYLVKRTGEKVFLECVQDMDHENMFWYRQDPGLGLRLIYFSYDVKMKEKGDIPEGYSVSREKKERFSLILESASTNQTSMYLCASTDTLNTEAFFGQGTRLTVV.

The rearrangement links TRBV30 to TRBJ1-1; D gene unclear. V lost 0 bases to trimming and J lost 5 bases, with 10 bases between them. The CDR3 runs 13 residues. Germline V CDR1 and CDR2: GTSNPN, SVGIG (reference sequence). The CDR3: CAWSVSSGTEAFF. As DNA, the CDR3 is TGTGCCTGGAGTGTATCTTCGGGGACTGAAGCTTTCTTT.

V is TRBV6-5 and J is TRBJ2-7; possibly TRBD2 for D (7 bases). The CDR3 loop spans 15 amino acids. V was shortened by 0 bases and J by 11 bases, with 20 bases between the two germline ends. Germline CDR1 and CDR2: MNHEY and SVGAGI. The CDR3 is CASSYSRGPHLEEYF. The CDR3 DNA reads TGTGCCAGCAGTTACTCGCGGGGGCCACACTTGGAGGAGTACTTC.